The next 22 T cell receptor beta chains were all read from a single sample in a study of blood T cell repertoires in COVID-19. Here immunoSEQ multiplex PCR was the method, and the copy in TCRdb shows in-frame clones only, minus some. The sample lists some 340,000 clones; 83% were seen once. The specimen sequenced was PBMCs or T cells enriched from blood (not recorded which). Receptors originate from a woman aged 45 to 65 who had recovered from COVID-19.

The chain is built from TRBV12-3 or TRBV12-4 and TRBJ1-2, with 9 bases matching TRBD1. V was pared by 3 bases and J by 5 bases, with 1 base of the junction left unmatched. The CDR3 is 13 residues long. This chain's CDR3 is CASSLDRGYGYTF. In DNA, the CDR3 is TGTGCCAGCAGTTTGGACAGGGGATATGGCTACACCTTC.

V and J are TRBV6-2 or TRBV6-3 and TRBJ2-2; TRBD2 is a possible D gene (6 bases). The CDR3 runs to 16 residues. The germline V gene has CDR1 MNHEY and CDR2 SVGEGT. V dropped 0 bases and J dropped 1 base, with 9 bases sitting between them. CDR3 residues: CASSYSEGWNTGELFF. CDR3 nucleotide sequence: TGTGCCAGCAGTTACTCGGAGGGGTGGAACACCGGGGAGCTGTTTTTT.

V gene TRBV9 combines with J gene TRBJ1-2, with no clear D. V lost 0 bases, J lost 8 bases, and 8 bases lay in between. Germline CDR1 SGDLS, CDR2 YYNGEE. This CDR3 has 12 amino acids. The DNA of the CDR3 is TGTGCCAGCAGCGTAGGGGGAGGAGGCTACACCTTC. It specifies CASSVGGGGYTF.

The gene calls are TRBV9 and TRBJ2-1; 9 bases map to TRBD2. CDR3 length equals 15 residues. Losses at the gene ends were 4 bases for V and 8 bases for J; bases not matched to a gene: 10. Germline-derived CDR1 and CDR2 are SGDLS and YYNGEE. The CDR3 region is CASSLTSGPIDEQFF. The CDR3, as DNA: TGTGCCAGCAGCCTGACTAGCGGCCCCATAGATGAGCAGTTCTTC.

This clone was picked up a small number of times. This rearrangement joins TRBV2 to TRBJ1-1; D gene ambiguous. This CDR3 is built from 13 residues. CDR1 and CDR2 from the germline V gene are SNHLY and FYNNEI. Trimming took 8 bases from V and 2 from J, leaving 12 bases between them. CDR3 region: CASGPTYNTEAFF. In nucleotides, the CDR3 is TGTGCCAGCGGCCCGACATACAACACTGAAGCTTTCTTT.

J is TRBJ2-7 and V is TRBV5-1, with a tentative D call TRBD2 (5 bases). CDR1 is SGHRS and CDR2 is YFSETQ in the germline V gene. Trimming left V 0 bases short and J 7 bases short, with 8 bases between. This CDR3 contains 12 residues. The CDR3 here is CASSLAGIEQYF. The DNA of the CDR3 is TGCGCCAGCAGCTTGGCGGGGATTGAGCAGTACTTC. Filled out from reference TRBV5-1 and TRBJ2-7, the complete variable domain reads KAGVTQTPRYLIKTRGQQVTLSCSPISGHRSVSWYQQTPGQGLQFLFEYFSETQRNKGNFPGRFSGRQFSNSRSEMNVSTLELGDSALYLCASSLAGIEQYFGPGTRLTVT.

V and J are TRBV19 and TRBJ2-7; 7 bases fit TRBD1. J was trimmed by 6 bases and V by 9 bases; bases with no gene match: 11. The germline V gene encodes CDR1 LNHDA and CDR2 SQIVND (reference sequence). The CDR3 runs 13 residues. This chain's CDR3 is CASSWMAGGEQYF. CDR3 DNA sequence: TGTGCCAGCAGCTGGATGGCAGGGGGCGAGCAGTACTTC.

The chain combines TRBV29-1 with TRBJ1-6; no clear D gene. CDR3 length equals 17 residues. Germline values: CDR1 SQVTM, CDR2 ANQGSEA. Trimming left V 0 bases short and J 4 bases short, with 16 bases between. Written as DNA, the CDR3 is TGCAGCGTTGAAGAGATCAGAACCCCCCCGTATAATTCACCCCTCCACTTT. As protein: CSVEEIRTPPYNSPLHF. Complete variable domain (other parts from reference TRBV29-1 and TRBJ1-6): SAVISQKPSRDICQRGTSLTIQCQVDSQVTMMFWYRQQPGQSLTLIATANQGSEATYESGFVIDKFPISRPNLTFSTLTVSNMSPEDSSIYLCSVEEIRTPPYNSPLHFGNGTRLTVT.

The chain is built from TRBV27 and TRBJ1-6; D is perhaps TRBD1 (6 bases). V shed 6 bases and J shed 10 bases, with 22 bases lying between them. The length of the CDR3 is 16 residues. Germline CDR1 and CDR2: MNHEY and SMNVEV (reference sequence). Here the CDR3 reads CASSLTGQGIRSPLHF. CDR3 DNA: TGTGCCAGCAGCCTAACCGGCCAGGGGATAAGATCACCCCTCCACTTT.

The chain couples TRBV9 to TRBJ1-4; the D gene is possibly TRBD1 (6 bases). The CDR3 length is 15 residues. V was shortened by 0 bases and J by 0 bases, with 6 bases between the two germline ends. Germline V gene sequence: CDR1 SGDLS, CDR2 YYNGEE. CDR3 protein: CASSVAGATNEKLFF. Written as DNA, the CDR3 is TGTGCCAGCAGCGTAGCAGGGGCAACTAATGAAAAACTGTTTTTT.

V and J are TRBV3-1 (or the pseudogene TRBV3-2) and TRBJ2-2; 7 nucleotides match TRBD1. The germline gives CDR1 LGHDT, CDR2 YNNKEL (reference sequence). The junction had 14 bases not matched to a gene; V was cut back by 4 bases and J by 6 bases. The CDR3 covers 17 residues. The CDR3 bases are TGTGCCAGCAGCCGTAACCTGGGACAGACGGTGGCCGGGGAGCTGTTTTTT. Its protein is CASSRNLGQTVAGELFF.

The chain recombines TRBV18 with TRBJ1-2; D unresolved. Germline CDR1 reads KGHSH; CDR2 reads LQKENI. Deletions cut 1 base from V and 8 bases from J, with 14 bases between. The CDR3 sequence is 14 residues long. DNA of the CDR3: TGTGCCAGCTCACCACTGCCATCTGAAGAGGGCTACACCTTC. It is translated as CASSPLPSEEGYTF.

The J gene is TRBJ2-7, the V gene TRBV30; 9 bases align to TRBD1. There are 14 residues in the CDR3. Germline assignment: CDR1 GTSNPN and CDR2 SVGIG (reference sequence). The V gene end was trimmed by 2 bases and the J gene end by 9 bases; junction bases not matched to a gene: 11. The CDR3 loop is CAWSPLGTGFTQYF. CDR3 DNA: TGTGCCTGGAGTCCGCTGGGGACAGGGTTTACGCAGTACTTC.

The chain links TRBV7-9 to TRBJ1-3; D remains ambiguous. Trimming took off 5 bases at V and 9 bases at J, with 11 bases between the two ends. CDR1 is SEHNR and CDR2 is FQNEAQ in the germline V gene (reference sequence). CDR3 size: 12 residues. Here the CDR3 reads CASSLPVGTIYF. The CDR3 DNA reads TGTGCCAGCAGCCTCCCCGTCGGCACCATATATTTT. Looking up the rest from reference TRBV7-9 and TRBJ1-3 gives the full variable domain: DTGVSQNPRHKITKRGQNVTFRCDPISEHNRLYWYRQTLGQGPEFLTYFQNEAQLEKSRLLSDRFSAERPKGSFSTLEIQRTEQGDSAMYLCASSLPVGTIYFGEGSWLTVV.

This CDR3 is CASSPSGRVRADTQYF. The DNA of the CDR3 is TGTGCCAGCAGCCCCAGTGGCAGGGTAAGAGCAGATACGCAGTATTTT. This chain connects TRBV3-1 (or the pseudogene TRBV3-2) to TRBJ2-3; weak D call: TRBD1 (5 bases). Germline lookup yields CDR1 LGHDT and CDR2 YNNKEL (reference sequence). This CDR3 region has 16 residues. Trimming shortened V by 4 bases and J by 4 bases, and 18 bases separated the two germline ends.

This sequence joins TRBV5-1 and TRBJ2-1, with 9 bases that match TRBD2. The ends lost 5 bases at V and 0 bases at J; junction bases unmatched: 3. The CDR3 spans 15 residues. Looked up from germline, CDR1 is SGHRS and CDR2 is YFSETQ. CDR3: CASRVSGSSYNEQFF. The CDR3 coding sequence is TGCGCCAGCAGGGTTAGCGGGAGCTCCTACAATGAGCAGTTCTTC.

The rearrangement uses TRBV4-1 and TRBJ1-3, with D tentatively TRBD1 (5 bases). This CDR3 contains 17 residues. The V gene's germline CDR1 is MGHRA and CDR2 YSYEKL. Trimming removed 0 bases from V and 7 bases from J, with 19 bases in between. In nucleotides, the CDR3 is TGCGCCAGCAGCCAAGAACCAGGTCGGGGGACGCGCAACACCATATATTTT. It yields the protein CASSQEPGRGTRNTIYF.

The rearrangement links TRBV30 to TRBJ2-3; D not certain. The CDR3 spans 13 residues. Germline lookup yields CDR1 GTSNPN and CDR2 SVGIG (reference sequence). V lost 4 bases to trimming and J lost 5 bases, with 13 bases between them. The CDR3 DNA reads TGTGCCTGGAATAGAAATCCGGGAGATACGCAGTATTTT. Protein sequence: CAWNRNPGDTQYF.

V is TRBV5-5 and J is TRBJ1-4; 8 bases are shared with TRBD1. Germline V lookup: CDR1 SGHKS, CDR2 YYEKEE (reference sequence). The V gene end was trimmed by 3 bases and the J gene end by 6 bases; junction bases not matched to a gene: 4. This CDR3 comprises 14 residues. CDR3 sequence (DNA): TGTGCCAGCAGCTCTCGACAGGGGTATGAAAAACTGTTTTTT. Its protein is CASSSRQGYEKLFF.

V gene TRBV28 combines with J gene TRBJ2-7, with 11 bases that match TRBD1. This CDR3 spans 18 amino acids. CDR1 MDHEN and CDR2 SYDVKM come from the germline V gene. After removal of 6 bases from V and 5 bases from J, the junction contained 18 bases not matched to a gene. Here the CDR3 DNA reads TGTGCCAGCAGCTCGACGTGGGACAGGGGGTACCCCTCTCACGAGCAGTACTTC. Translation gives CASSSTWDRGYPSHEQYF.

This clone has only one observation. CDR3 protein: CAIGAEYSGAEQYF. Here the CDR3 DNA reads TGTGCCATCGGGGCCGAATACTCTGGGGCCGAGCAGTACTTC. V is TRBV10-3 and J is TRBJ2-7; D is perhaps TRBD1 (5 bases). The CDR3 is 14 residues long. Trimming stripped 8 bases from V and 6 bases from J, with 20 bases between. Germline assignment: CDR1 ENHRY and CDR2 SYGVKD.

The chain has TRBV6-2 or TRBV6-3 and TRBJ1-5, with 9 bases that match TRBD1. The CDR3 extends over 16 amino acids. The V gene end was trimmed by 5 bases and the J gene end by 7 bases; junction bases not matched to a gene: 12. Germline assignment: CDR1 MNHEY and CDR2 SVGEGT. The CDR3 loop reads CASSPTGQGFWQPQHF. DNA for the CDR3: TGTGCCAGCAGTCCCACAGGACAGGGGTTTTGGCAGCCCCAGCATTTT.